The present T cell receptor beta chain was sequenced within a study of Ad26.COV2.S vaccination and SARS-CoV-2 variants. Only in-frame clones appear in the TCRdb table, and some are missing; sequencing was by immunoSEQ multiplex PCR. The table lists hundreds of thousands of clones, 83% of them singletons. The CDR3 spans 16 residues. Germline V gene data show CDR1 as KGHSH and CDR2 as LQKENI. Deletions cut 3 bases from V and 8 bases from J, with 19 bases between. As for treatment: approximately 18 received Ad26.COV2.S at low or high dose, single or two shots; about 5 received placebo; per-sample allocation not given. Sampling occurred on day 63 after the first vaccine or placebo injection.

Specimen: peripheral blood, collected in a trial of Ad26.COV2.S vaccine versus placebo. The J gene is TRBJ1-4, the V gene TRBV18, with D possibly matching TRBD1 (5 bases). The clonotype originates from a person aged 18 to 59 who received the Ad26.COV2.S COVID-19 vaccine or a placebo. The CDR3 loop reads CASSPPVRGQKEKLFF. The CDR3, as DNA: TGTGCCAGCTCACCGCCCGTGAGGGGCCAGAAAGAAAAACTGTTTTTT.